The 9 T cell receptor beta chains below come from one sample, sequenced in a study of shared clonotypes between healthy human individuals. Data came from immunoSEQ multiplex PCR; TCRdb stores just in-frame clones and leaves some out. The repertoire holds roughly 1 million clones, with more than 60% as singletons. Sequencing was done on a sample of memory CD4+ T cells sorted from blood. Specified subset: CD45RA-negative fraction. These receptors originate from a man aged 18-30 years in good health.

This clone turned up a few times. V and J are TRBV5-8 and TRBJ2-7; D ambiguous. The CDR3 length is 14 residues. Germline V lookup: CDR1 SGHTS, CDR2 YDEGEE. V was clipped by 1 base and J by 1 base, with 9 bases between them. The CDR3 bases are TGTGCCAGCAGCTTGCGTTGGAGTTCCTACGAGCAGTACTTC. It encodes CASSLRWSSYEQYF.

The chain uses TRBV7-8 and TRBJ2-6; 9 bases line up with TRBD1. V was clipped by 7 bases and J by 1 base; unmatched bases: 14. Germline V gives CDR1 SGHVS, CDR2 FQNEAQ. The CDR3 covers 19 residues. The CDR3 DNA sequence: TGTGCCAGCACAAGACAGGGGGTCACAATTAGTTCTGGGGCCAACGTCCTGACTTTC. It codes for CASTRQGVTISSGANVLTF.

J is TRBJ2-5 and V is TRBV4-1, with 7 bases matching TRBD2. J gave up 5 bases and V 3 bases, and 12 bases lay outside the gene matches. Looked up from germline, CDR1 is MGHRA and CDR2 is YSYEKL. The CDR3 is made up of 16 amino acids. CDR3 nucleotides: TGCGCCAGCAGCCAGGGGACTACCGTAGATTCGGAGACCCAGTACTTC. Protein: CASSQGTTVDSETQYF.

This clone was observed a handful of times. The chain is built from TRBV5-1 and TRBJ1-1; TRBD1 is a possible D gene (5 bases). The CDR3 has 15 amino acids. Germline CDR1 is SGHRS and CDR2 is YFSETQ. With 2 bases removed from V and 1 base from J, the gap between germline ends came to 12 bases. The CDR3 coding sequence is TGCGCCAGCAGCTTTGGGGGAAACCAGAACACTGAAGCTTTCTTT. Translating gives CASSFGGNQNTEAFF.

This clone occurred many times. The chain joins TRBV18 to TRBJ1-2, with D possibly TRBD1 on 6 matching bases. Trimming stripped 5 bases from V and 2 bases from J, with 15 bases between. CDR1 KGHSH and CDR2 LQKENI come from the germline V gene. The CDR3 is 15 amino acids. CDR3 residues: CASSDSWGPNYGYTF. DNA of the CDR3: TGTGCCAGCTCAGACAGTTGGGGGCCCAACTATGGCTACACCTTC.

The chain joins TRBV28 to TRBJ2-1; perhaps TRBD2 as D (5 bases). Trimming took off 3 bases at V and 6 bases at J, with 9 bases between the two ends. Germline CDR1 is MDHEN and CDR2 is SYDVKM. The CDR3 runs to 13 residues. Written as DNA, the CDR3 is TGTGCCAGCAGTTTTCGGACTCCCAATGAGCAGTTCTTC. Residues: CASSFRTPNEQFF.

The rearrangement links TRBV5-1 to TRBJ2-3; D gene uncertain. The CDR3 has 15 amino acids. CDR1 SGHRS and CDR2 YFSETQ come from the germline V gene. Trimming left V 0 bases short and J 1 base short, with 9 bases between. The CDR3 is CASSLALSGTDTQYF. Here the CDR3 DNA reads TGCGCCAGCAGCTTGGCCCTTAGTGGCACAGATACGCAGTATTTT.

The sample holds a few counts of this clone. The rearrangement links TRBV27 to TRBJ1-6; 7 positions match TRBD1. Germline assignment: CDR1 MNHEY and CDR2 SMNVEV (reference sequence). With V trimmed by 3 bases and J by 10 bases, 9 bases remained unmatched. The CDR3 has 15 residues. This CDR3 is CASSFDREKGSPLHF. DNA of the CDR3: TGTGCCAGCAGTTTCGACAGGGAAAAAGGATCACCCCTCCACTTT.

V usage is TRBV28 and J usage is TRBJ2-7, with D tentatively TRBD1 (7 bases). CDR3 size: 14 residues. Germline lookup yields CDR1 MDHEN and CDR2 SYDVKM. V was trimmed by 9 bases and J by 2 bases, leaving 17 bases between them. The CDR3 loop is CASAGQPITYEQYF. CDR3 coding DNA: TGTGCCAGTGCGGGACAGCCAATAACCTACGAGCAGTACTTC. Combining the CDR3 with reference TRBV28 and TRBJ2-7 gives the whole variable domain DVKVTQSSRYLVKRTGEKVFLECVQDMDHENMFWYRQDPGLGLRLIYFSYDVKMKEKGDIPEGYSVSREKKERFSLILESASTNQTSMYLCASAGQPITYEQYFGPGTRLTVT.